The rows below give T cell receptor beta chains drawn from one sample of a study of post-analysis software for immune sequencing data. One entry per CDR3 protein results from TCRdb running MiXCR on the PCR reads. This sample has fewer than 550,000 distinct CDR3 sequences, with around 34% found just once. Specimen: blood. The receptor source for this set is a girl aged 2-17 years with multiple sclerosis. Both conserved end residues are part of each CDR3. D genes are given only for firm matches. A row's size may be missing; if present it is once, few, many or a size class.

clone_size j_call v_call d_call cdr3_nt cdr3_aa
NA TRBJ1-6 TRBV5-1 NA TGCGCCAGCAGCTTGGCGGGCTCGGGGGGTTCACCCCTCCACTTT CASSLAGSGGSPLHF
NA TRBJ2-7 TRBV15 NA TGTGCCACCAGCATTGACCCAGGGCGCACCTACGAGCAGTACTTC CATSIDPGRTYEQYF
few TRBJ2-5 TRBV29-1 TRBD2 TGCAGCGTTGAAGATCCGGGGGGGGAGACCCAGTACTTC CSVEDPGGETQYF
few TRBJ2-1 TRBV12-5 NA TGTGCTAGTGGCCCCGATCGGGGTGAGCAGTTCTTC CASGPDRGEQFF
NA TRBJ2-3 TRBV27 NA TGTGCCAGCAGTTGGGCCACAGATACGCAGTATTTT CASSWATDTQYF
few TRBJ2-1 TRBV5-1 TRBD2 TGCGCCAGCAGCTCTGGACTAGCGGGGATAAGATTTTACAATGAGCAGTTCTTC CASSSGLAGIRFYNEQFF
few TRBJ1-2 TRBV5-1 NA TGCGCCAGCACCTCTGCGGGGCAGAACTATGGCTACACCTTC CASTSAGQNYGYTF
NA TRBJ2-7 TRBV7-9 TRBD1 TGTGCCAGCAGCCCCACAGGGGCTTGGTACGAGCAGTACTTC CASSPTGAWYEQYF
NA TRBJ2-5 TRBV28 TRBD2 TGTGCCAGCAGTGCCCCCGGTACTAGCGGCCAAGAGACCCAGTACTTC CASSAPGTSGQETQYF
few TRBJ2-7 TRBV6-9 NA TGTGCCAGTGGAGGGAATAGCGGAGCCTCCGACCCCTACGAGCAGTACTTC CASGGNSGASDPYEQYF
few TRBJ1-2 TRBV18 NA TGTGCCAGCTCACCACAGGACGGCTATGGCTACACCTTC CASSPQDGYGYTF
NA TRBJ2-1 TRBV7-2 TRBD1 TGTGCCAGCAGCATCATGGACAGGAGCTCCTACAATGAGCAGTTCTTC CASSIMDRSSYNEQFF
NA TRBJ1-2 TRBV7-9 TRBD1 TGTGCCAGCAGCATTCGGACAGGGGAAGAAGGCTACACCTTC CASSIRTGEEGYTF
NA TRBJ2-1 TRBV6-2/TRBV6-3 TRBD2 TGTGCCAGCAGGCCCGGGACTAGCCTCTACAATGAGCAGTTCTTC CASRPGTSLYNEQFF
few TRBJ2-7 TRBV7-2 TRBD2 TGTGCCAGCAGCACCCCGACTAGCGGGGGGGCCATAGTCACCTACGAGCAGTACTTC CASSTPTSGGAIVTYEQYF
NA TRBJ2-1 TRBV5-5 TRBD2 TGTGCCAGCAGCTTTGTGGGACTAGCCAACAATGAGCAGTTCTTC CASSFVGLANNEQFF
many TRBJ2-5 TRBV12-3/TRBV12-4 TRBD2 TGTGCCAGCAGGACAACGGGGGGGATTCAAGAGACCCAGTACTTC CASRTTGGIQETQYF
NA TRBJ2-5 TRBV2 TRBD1 TGTGCCAGCAGCGTTGGACAGGGAGGAGAGACCCAGTACTTC CASSVGQGGETQYF
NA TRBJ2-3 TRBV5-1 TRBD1 TGCGCCAGCAGCTTGGAGGGACAGATATACACAGATACGCAGTATTTT CASSLEGQIYTDTQYF
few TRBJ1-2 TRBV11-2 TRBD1 TGTGCCAGCAGCACGGACAGGCAAACTTATGGCTACACCTTC CASSTDRQTYGYTF
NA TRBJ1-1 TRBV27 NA TGTGCCAGCCTGAACCGGGGTGACACTGAAGCTTTCTTT CASLNRGDTEAFF
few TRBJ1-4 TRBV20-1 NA TGCAGTGCTAGAGTTGGAGGGGGGCAAACTAATGAAAAACTGTTTTTT CSARVGGGQTNEKLFF
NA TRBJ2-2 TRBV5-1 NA TGCGCCAGCAGCTGGACTAACACCGGGGAGCTGTTTTTT CASSWTNTGELFF
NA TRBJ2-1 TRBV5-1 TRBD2 TGCGCCAGCAGCTTGGGGCCCGGCGGGGGGGCCTCGGAGCAGTTCTTC CASSLGPGGGASEQFF
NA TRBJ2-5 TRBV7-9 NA TGTGCCAGCAGCTTAGGGGCTAGAACAGCCCCAGAGACCCAGTACTTC CASSLGARTAPETQYF
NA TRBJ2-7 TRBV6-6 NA TGTGCCAGCAGTTACGGAGATAACGAGCAGTACTTC CASSYGDNEQYF
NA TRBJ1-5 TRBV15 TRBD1 TGTGCCACCAGCGGTGGACAGGGCGAAAATCAGCCCCAGCATTTT CATSGGQGENQPQHF
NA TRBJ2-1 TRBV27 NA TGTGCCAGCGGATCAATCGGACGGTACAATGAGCAGTTCTTC CASGSIGRYNEQFF
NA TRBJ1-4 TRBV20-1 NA TGCAGTACAGGGAGGGGGGCCAGTCAAGAAAAACTGTTTTTT CSTGRGASQEKLFF
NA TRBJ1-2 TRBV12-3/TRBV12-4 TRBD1 TGTGCCAGCAGAGGGACAGGGTTGGATGGCTACACCTTC CASRGTGLDGYTF
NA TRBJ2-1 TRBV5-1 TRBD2 TGCGCCAGCAGCTTGGTTGGCGGGGGGCGCTACAATGAGCAGTTCTTC CASSLVGGGRYNEQFF